This TCR beta chain was recovered during a study of blood T cell repertoires in COVID-19. Study overall: Sites in the United States, Italy and Spain provided acute and convalescent COVID-19 samples. PBMCs, B-cell-depleted T cells, or T cells were the source of the cDNA or gDNA that made up the material.

Method: immunoSEQ multiplex PCR; TCRdb's copy keeps in-frame clones and lacks some. The sample contains under 250,000 clones, about four fifths of which appear only once. The germline V and J ends were trimmed by 3 bases and 0 bases, with 5 bases remaining between them. Germline V lookup: CDR1 LNHNV, CDR2 YYDKDF (reference sequence). The CDR3 has 13 residues. Clinical histories supplied by participants themselves formed the basis of cohort assignment. Within the 2 weeks before study entry, each person in the exposed group met a COVID-19 case. Sequenced: PBMCs or T cells enriched from blood (not recorded which). The source of this sequence is a woman in her 50s who had been exposed to COVID-19. The gene calls are TRBV15 and TRBJ1-1; D call uncertain. The CDR3 reads CATSRHMNTEAFF. The DNA for the CDR3 is TGTGCCACCAGCAGGCACATGAACACTGAAGCTTTCTTT.